Below, 4 T cell receptor beta chains from the same sample are listed, as sequenced in a study of T cells in Graves' hyperthyroidism and ophthalmopathy. The source material, RNA transcripts, was used to amplify TCR beta CDR3 regions. First-round RT-PCR with HTBI primers amplified the TCR CDR3 region. TCRdb called the multiplex PCR reads again in MiXCR, with one record for every CDR3 protein. The sample comprises 500,000 or so distinct CDR3 sequences, about 15% of which are singletons, and 15% to 20% rests with the top ten. What was sequenced was blood. These receptors all come from a woman in her late teens or twenties with Graves' ophthalmopathy.

This clonotype was counted at least ten times. The V and J genes are TRBV30 and TRBJ2-3; 8 bases are a match to TRBD2. Losses at the gene ends were 4 bases for V and 0 bases for J; bases not matched to a gene: 6. The CDR3 is made up of 15 amino acids. Germline CDR1 GTSNPN, CDR2 SVGIG (reference sequence). The CDR3 is CAWTERGLSTDTQYF. The CDR3 DNA follows: TGTGCCTGGACCGAGCGGGGGCTGAGCACAGATACGCAGTATTTT.

For this clonotype: This may be a read error: a much more frequent sequence differs by one nucleotide. The CDR3 DNA follows: TGTGCCTGGACCGCGGGACCTAGCGATACGCAGTATTTT. Translating it yields CAWTAGPSDTQYF. This rearrangement joins TRBV30 to TRBJ2-3; TRBD2 is a possible D gene (6 bases). Deletions cut 4 bases from V and 6 bases from J, with 14 bases between. CDR1 is GTSNPN and CDR2 is SVGIG in the germline V gene (reference sequence). The CDR3 covers 13 residues.

This clonotype was counted only a few times. In nucleotides, the CDR3 is TGTGCCAGCAGCCCACCTACCGGGACAGAATTTGGAAAACTGTTTTTT. Its translation: CASSPPTGTEFGKLFF. This sequence joins TRBV7-9 and TRBJ1-4; 7 bases fit TRBD1. Germline trimming cut 5 bases from V and 10 bases from J; bases unmatched to any gene: 16. The CDR3 is 16 amino acids. CDR1 is SEHNR, CDR2 FQNEAQ, per germline (reference sequence).

Many counts were recorded for this clonotype. The chain couples TRBV3-1 to TRBJ1-1; TRBD1 might be the D (5 bases). This CDR3 has 15 amino acids. CDR1 and CDR2 (germline): LGHDT, YNNKEL (reference sequence). V was clipped by 1 base and J by 0 bases, with 9 bases between them. The CDR3 coding sequence is TGTGCCAGCAGCCAAGGATCGGGGGTGAACACTGAAGCTTTCTTT. Encoded protein: CASSQGSGVNTEAFF.